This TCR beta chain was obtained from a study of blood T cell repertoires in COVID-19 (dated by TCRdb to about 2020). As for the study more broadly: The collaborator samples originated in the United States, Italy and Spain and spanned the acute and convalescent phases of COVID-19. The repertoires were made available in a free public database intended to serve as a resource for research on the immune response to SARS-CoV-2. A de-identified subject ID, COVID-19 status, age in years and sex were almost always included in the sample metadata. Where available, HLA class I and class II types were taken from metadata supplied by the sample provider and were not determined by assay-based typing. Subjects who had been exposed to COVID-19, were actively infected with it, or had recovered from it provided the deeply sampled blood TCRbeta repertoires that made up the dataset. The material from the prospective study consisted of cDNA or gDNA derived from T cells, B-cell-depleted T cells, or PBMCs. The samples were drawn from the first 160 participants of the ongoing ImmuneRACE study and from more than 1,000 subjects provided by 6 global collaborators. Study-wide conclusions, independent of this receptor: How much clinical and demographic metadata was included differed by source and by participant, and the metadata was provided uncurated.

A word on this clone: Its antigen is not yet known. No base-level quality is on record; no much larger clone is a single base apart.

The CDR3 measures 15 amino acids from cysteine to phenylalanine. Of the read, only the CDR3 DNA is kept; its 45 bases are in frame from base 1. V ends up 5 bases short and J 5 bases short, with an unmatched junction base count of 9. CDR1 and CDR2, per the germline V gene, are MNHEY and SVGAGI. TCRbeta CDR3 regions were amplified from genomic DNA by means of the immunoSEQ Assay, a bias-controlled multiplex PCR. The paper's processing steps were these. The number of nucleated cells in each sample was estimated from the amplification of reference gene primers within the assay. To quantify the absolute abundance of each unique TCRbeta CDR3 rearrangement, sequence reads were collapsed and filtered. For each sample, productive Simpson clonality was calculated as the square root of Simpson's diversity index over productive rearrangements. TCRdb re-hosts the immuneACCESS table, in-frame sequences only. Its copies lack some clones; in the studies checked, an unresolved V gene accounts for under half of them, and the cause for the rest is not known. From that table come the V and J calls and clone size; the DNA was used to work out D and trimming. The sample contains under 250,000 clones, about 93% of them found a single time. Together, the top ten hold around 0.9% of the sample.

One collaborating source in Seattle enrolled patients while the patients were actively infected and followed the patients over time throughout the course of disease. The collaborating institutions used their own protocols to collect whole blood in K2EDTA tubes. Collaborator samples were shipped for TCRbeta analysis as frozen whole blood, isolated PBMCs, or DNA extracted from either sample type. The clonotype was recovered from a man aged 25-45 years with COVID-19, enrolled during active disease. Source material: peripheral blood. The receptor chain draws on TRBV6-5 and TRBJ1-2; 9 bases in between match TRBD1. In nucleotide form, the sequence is TGTGCCAGCAGTCTTACAGGGGGCGCCGGGTATGGCTACACCTTC. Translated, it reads CASSLTGGAGYGYTF.